This T cell receptor beta chain came from a study of cytomegalovirus exposure and HLA in healthy donors. Germline CDR1 is MNHEY and CDR2 is SMNVEV (reference sequence). V was trimmed by 3 bases and J by 5 bases, leaving 8 bases between them. The CDR3 is 13 residues long. Study-level results: A later analysis found first-cohort TCR clusters tended to co-occur in the 120 validation repertoires.

This table comes from immunoSEQ multiplex PCR, and its TCRdb copy is limited to in-frame clones, with some not included. Of roughly 150,000 clones listed, 85% are singletons. Concerning this clone itself: Its antigen is still unknown.

Specimen: PBMCs. J is TRBJ2-1 and V is TRBV27; the D gene is possibly TRBD1 (6 bases). This receptor was taken from a man aged 30-40 years in good health and CMV-seropositive. For the CDR3, the DNA is TGTGCCAGCAGTTTGGGGGCTGACAATGAGCAGTTCTTC. Translated, it gives CASSLGADNEQFF.